A selection of T cell receptor beta chains follows, all from one sample in a study of early T cells in non-severe SARS-CoV-2 infection. TCRdb called the 5' RACE reads again in MiXCR, with one record for every CDR3 protein. The sample has 70,000 to 85,000 distinct CDR3 sequences, less than 15% seen once. The material sequenced was whole blood. The receptor set was obtained from an adult who was a healthcare worker with PCR-confirmed SARS-CoV-2 infection or an uninfected control (not recorded which). CDR3s include the opening cysteine and the closing phenylalanine or tryptophan. The D gene is left open where the match is weak. Size values are once, few and many counts, or a class for expanded clones, and some rows have none.

v_gene: TRBV29-1; j_gene: TRBJ2-3; abundance: .; d_gene: TRBD2; CDR3aa: CTAGGLAGGGGTDTQYF; CDR3nt: TGCACCGCGGGGGGACTAGCGGGAGGAGGGGGCACAGATACGCAGTATTTT
v_gene: TRBV3-1; j_gene: TRBJ1-5; abundance: .; d_gene: .; CDR3aa: CASSLGRAYSNQPQHF; CDR3nt: TGTGCCAGCAGCCTGGGAAGGGCTTATAGCAATCAGCCCCAGCATTTT
v_gene: TRBV5-1; j_gene: TRBJ2-1; abundance: many; d_gene: .; CDR3aa: CASSWGLVAYNEQFF; CDR3nt: TGCGCCAGCAGCTGGGGACTTGTGGCCTACAATGAGCAGTTCTTC
v_gene: TRBV21-1; j_gene: TRBJ2-6; abundance: few; d_gene: .; CDR3aa: CASSKLRTSARYSGANVLTF; CDR3nt: TGTGCCAGCAGCAAGCTCCGGACTAGCGCACGCTACTCTGGGGCCAACGTCCTGACTTTC
v_gene: TRBV18; j_gene: TRBJ2-3; abundance: many; d_gene: .; CDR3aa: CASSLQPTDTQYF; CDR3nt: TGTGCCAGCTCACTTCAACCCACAGATACGCAGTATTTT
v_gene: TRBV7-2; j_gene: TRBJ1-1; abundance: few; d_gene: .; CDR3aa: CASSLDGIAAEAFF; CDR3nt: TGTGCCAGCAGCTTAGACGGTATCGCGGCTGAAGCTTTCTTT
v_gene: TRBV7-2; j_gene: TRBJ2-1; abundance: many; d_gene: TRBD2; CDR3aa: CALGLAGGVRYNEQFF; CDR3nt: TGTGCCCTCGGACTAGCGGGAGGCGTTCGCTACAATGAGCAGTTCTTC
v_gene: TRBV23-1; j_gene: TRBJ2-2; abundance: many; d_gene: TRBD2; CDR3aa: CASSHPGLAGHTGELFF; CDR3nt: TGCGCCAGCAGTCACCCCGGACTAGCGGGCCACACCGGGGAGCTGTTTTTT
v_gene: TRBV11-2; j_gene: TRBJ2-1; abundance: many; d_gene: .; CDR3aa: CASGRRNEQFF; CDR3nt: TGTGCCAGCGGCAGGCGGAATGAGCAGTTCTTC
v_gene: TRBV7-9; j_gene: TRBJ2-5; abundance: .; d_gene: TRBD1; CDR3aa: CASIHTGGETQYF; CDR3nt: TGTGCCAGCATCCACACAGGGGGAGAGACCCAGTACTTC
v_gene: TRBV11-2; j_gene: TRBJ2-3; abundance: many; d_gene: .; CDR3aa: CASSLGVATFTDTQYF; CDR3nt: TGTGCCAGCAGCTTAGGGGTTGCGACGTTCACAGATACGCAGTATTTT
v_gene: TRBV12-3/TRBV12-4; j_gene: TRBJ1-2; abundance: .; d_gene: .; CDR3aa: CASSFWVNYGYTF; CDR3nt: TGTGCCAGCAGTTTTTGGGTTAACTATGGCTACACCTTC
v_gene: TRBV28; j_gene: TRBJ1-3; abundance: .; d_gene: .; CDR3aa: CATVGRQARNTIYF; CDR3nt: TGTGCAACCGTCGGGAGACAGGCGAGAAACACCATATATTTT
v_gene: TRBV28; j_gene: TRBJ1-2; abundance: many; d_gene: TRBD1; CDR3aa: CASSLDAGGMGIGYYGYTF; CDR3nt: TGTGCCAGCAGTTTAGACGCAGGGGGCATGGGTATAGGGTACTATGGCTACACCTTC
v_gene: TRBV29-1; j_gene: TRBJ1-2; abundance: .; d_gene: TRBD1; CDR3aa: CSVGRGYSNYGYTF; CDR3nt: TGCAGCGTCGGCAGGGGGTACTCTAACTATGGCTACACCTTC
v_gene: TRBV11-1; j_gene: TRBJ1-1; abundance: many; d_gene: .; CDR3aa: CASSSHSLGGKAEAFF; CDR3nt: TGTGCCAGCAGCTCCCATTCATTGGGGGGAAAGGCTGAAGCTTTCTTT
v_gene: TRBV7-9; j_gene: TRBJ2-7; abundance: .; d_gene: TRBD2; CDR3aa: CASSLAGVRYEQYF; CDR3nt: TGTGCCAGCAGTCTAGCGGGAGTACGATACGAGCAGTACTTC
v_gene: TRBV27; j_gene: TRBJ1-5; abundance: .; d_gene: .; CDR3aa: CASSLNTHQPQHF; CDR3nt: TGTGCCAGCAGTTTAAACACCCATCAGCCCCAGCATTTT
v_gene: TRBV7-9; j_gene: TRBJ2-7; abundance: .; d_gene: .; CDR3aa: CASSRYYEQYF; CDR3nt: TGTGCCAGCAGCCGGTACTACGAGCAGTACTTC
v_gene: TRBV27; j_gene: TRBJ2-6; abundance: many; d_gene: .; CDR3aa: CASSLRQERVGGANVLTF; CDR3nt: TGTGCCAGCAGTTTAAGGCAGGAAAGGGTAGGAGGGGCCAACGTCCTGACTTTC
v_gene: TRBV7-3; j_gene: TRBJ1-1; abundance: .; d_gene: .; CDR3aa: CASSTQSQGRGTEAFF; CDR3nt: TGTGCCAGCAGCACCCAATCGCAGGGGCGAGGCACTGAAGCTTTCTTT
v_gene: TRBV11-3; j_gene: TRBJ2-2; abundance: many; d_gene: TRBD1; CDR3aa: CASSLTGGNTGELFF; CDR3nt: TGTGCCAGCAGCTTGACAGGGGGCAACACCGGGGAGCTGTTTTTT
v_gene: TRBV29-1; j_gene: TRBJ1-5; abundance: few; d_gene: .; CDR3aa: CSVGATGASNQPQHF; CDR3nt: TGCAGCGTTGGGGCCACCGGAGCGAGCAATCAGCCCCAGCATTTT
v_gene: TRBV20-1; j_gene: TRBJ2-3; abundance: many; d_gene: TRBD2; CDR3aa: CSARRFSGGDTQYF; CDR3nt: TGCAGTGCTAGACGTTTCTCGGGAGGAGATACGCAGTATTTT
v_gene: TRBV3-1; j_gene: TRBJ2-1; abundance: .; d_gene: .; CDR3aa: CASSQGGWSEQFF; CDR3nt: TGTGCCAGCAGCCAAGGAGGGTGGAGTGAGCAGTTCTTC
v_gene: TRBV28; j_gene: TRBJ1-2; abundance: many; d_gene: .; CDR3aa: CASTFSAGYGYTF; CDR3nt: TGTGCCAGCACCTTCTCGGCGGGCTATGGCTACACCTTC
v_gene: TRBV19; j_gene: TRBJ2-1; abundance: many; d_gene: .; CDR3aa: CASRASQASNEQFF; CDR3nt: TGTGCCAGTAGAGCCTCACAGGCCAGCAATGAGCAGTTCTTC
v_gene: TRBV2; j_gene: TRBJ2-3; abundance: .; d_gene: TRBD1; CDR3aa: CASSSTGAFTDTQYF; CDR3nt: TGTGCCAGCAGTTCGACAGGGGCGTTCACAGATACGCAGTATTTT
v_gene: TRBV5-1; j_gene: TRBJ2-3; abundance: many; d_gene: .; CDR3aa: CASGPRTTDTQYF; CDR3nt: TGCGCCAGCGGACCGAGAACCACAGATACGCAGTATTTT
v_gene: TRBV2; j_gene: TRBJ2-1; abundance: .; d_gene: TRBD2; CDR3aa: CASSGGSGRAGYNEQFF; CDR3nt: TGTGCCAGCAGTGGTGGTAGCGGGAGGGCAGGCTACAATGAGCAGTTCTTC
v_gene: TRBV3-1; j_gene: TRBJ2-7; abundance: many; d_gene: TRBD2; CDR3aa: CASSQASSGRIVYEQYF; CDR3nt: TGTGCCAGCAGCCAAGCGAGTAGCGGGAGAATAGTGTACGAGCAGTACTTC
v_gene: TRBV25-1; j_gene: TRBJ2-2; abundance: few; d_gene: TRBD1; CDR3aa: CASSDLDRANTGELFF; CDR3nt: TGTGCCAGCAGTGACCTGGACAGGGCGAACACCGGGGAGCTGTTTTTT
v_gene: TRBV28; j_gene: TRBJ2-7; abundance: .; d_gene: .; CDR3aa: CASSLGEALYEQYF; CDR3nt: TGTGCCAGCAGTTTAGGAGAGGCCCTCTACGAGCAGTACTTC
v_gene: TRBV4-1; j_gene: TRBJ2-7; abundance: .; d_gene: .; CDR3aa: CASSQSGGLNEQYF; CDR3nt: TGCGCCAGCAGCCAATCTGGGGGGCTGAACGAGCAGTACTTC
v_gene: TRBV10-3; j_gene: TRBJ2-1; abundance: many; d_gene: TRBD2; CDR3aa: CAVSGRDEQFF; CDR3nt: TGTGCCGTTAGCGGGAGGGATGAGCAGTTCTTC
v_gene: TRBV28; j_gene: TRBJ2-7; abundance: once; d_gene: .; CDR3aa: CASSSAGVGYEQYF; CDR3nt: TGTGCCAGCAGTTCGGCAGGGGTAGGCTACGAGCAGTACTTC
v_gene: TRBV7-3; j_gene: TRBJ2-7; abundance: .; d_gene: .; CDR3aa: CASSLGLWREQYF; CDR3nt: TGTGCCAGCAGCTTAGGGCTCTGGAGGGAGCAGTACTTC
v_gene: TRBV6-5; j_gene: TRBJ2-2; abundance: many; d_gene: TRBD2; CDR3aa: CASRTLAGGRTGELFF; CDR3nt: TGTGCCAGCAGAACACTAGCGGGAGGGCGCACCGGGGAGCTGTTTTTT
v_gene: TRBV29-1; j_gene: TRBJ2-7; abundance: many; d_gene: TRBD2; CDR3aa: CSATGLARNEQYF; CDR3nt: TGCAGCGCTACCGGACTAGCGCGAAACGAGCAGTACTTC
v_gene: TRBV20-1; j_gene: TRBJ1-2; abundance: many; d_gene: .; CDR3aa: CSGYPTNYGYTF; CDR3nt: TGCAGTGGATACCCCACTAACTATGGCTACACCTTC
v_gene: TRBV28; j_gene: TRBJ2-1; abundance: .; d_gene: TRBD2; CDR3aa: CASSSPLAGAYNEQFF; CDR3nt: TGTGCCAGCAGTTCTCCGCTGGCGGGAGCCTACAATGAGCAGTTCTTC
v_gene: TRBV4-1; j_gene: TRBJ2-2; abundance: many; d_gene: TRBD2; CDR3aa: CASSQVGTSTGELFF; CDR3nt: TGCGCCAGCAGCCAAGTGGGGACTAGCACCGGGGAGCTGTTTTTT
v_gene: TRBV7-3; j_gene: TRBJ2-5; abundance: few; d_gene: .; CDR3aa: CASSFSRDSSPIYF; CDR3nt: TGTGCCAGCAGCTTTAGCCGGGACTCATCACCGATATACTTC
v_gene: TRBV9; j_gene: TRBJ2-7; abundance: many; d_gene: .; CDR3aa: CASSVGLGGSSYEQYF; CDR3nt: TGTGCCAGCAGCGTAGGTCTTGGGGGGAGTAGTTACGAGCAGTACTTC
v_gene: TRBV29-1; j_gene: TRBJ1-1; abundance: .; d_gene: .; CDR3aa: CSAQGIQNTEAFF; CDR3nt: TGCAGCGCGCAGGGGATTCAGAACACTGAAGCTTTCTTT
v_gene: TRBV3-1; j_gene: TRBJ2-5; abundance: .; d_gene: .; CDR3aa: CASSQVKTQYF; CDR3nt: TGTGCCAGCAGCCAAGTAAAGACCCAGTACTTC
v_gene: TRBV29-1; j_gene: TRBJ2-7; abundance: .; d_gene: TRBD2; CDR3aa: CSVRTSNSYEQYF; CDR3nt: TGCAGCGTACGGACTAGCAATTCCTACGAGCAGTACTTC
v_gene: TRBV28; j_gene: TRBJ2-2; abundance: .; d_gene: .; CDR3aa: CASSLALSTGELFF; CDR3nt: TGTGCCAGCAGTTTAGCGTTGAGCACCGGGGAGCTGTTTTTT
v_gene: TRBV24-1; j_gene: TRBJ2-1; abundance: .; d_gene: .; CDR3aa: CATSDGVAAPYNEQFF; CDR3nt: TGTGCCACCAGTGATGGAGTAGCGGCCCCCTACAATGAGCAGTTCTTC
v_gene: TRBV28; j_gene: TRBJ2-6; abundance: .; d_gene: TRBD2; CDR3aa: CASSLSMEEAGAFGANVLTF; CDR3nt: TGTGCCAGCAGTTTAAGTATGGAGGAGGCGGGAGCCTTTGGGGCCAACGTCCTGACTTTC
v_gene: TRBV6-4; j_gene: TRBJ2-5; abundance: many; d_gene: .; CDR3aa: CASISPEKEETQYF; CDR3nt: TGTGCCAGCATTTCCCCCGAAAAGGAAGAGACCCAGTACTTC
v_gene: TRBV29-1; j_gene: TRBJ2-1; abundance: many; d_gene: TRBD2; CDR3aa: CSVEGLAGEQFF; CDR3nt: TGCAGCGTTGAAGGACTAGCAGGTGAGCAGTTCTTC
v_gene: TRBV10-2; j_gene: TRBJ2-1; abundance: few; d_gene: .; CDR3aa: CASSDWDLPNEQFF; CDR3nt: TGCGCCAGCAGTGACTGGGACCTTCCGAATGAGCAGTTCTTC
v_gene: TRBV27; j_gene: TRBJ2-4; abundance: .; d_gene: .; CDR3aa: CASRGGISGKNIQYF; CDR3nt: TGTGCCAGCAGGGGAGGTATATCGGGCAAAAACATTCAGTACTTC
v_gene: TRBV7-3; j_gene: TRBJ2-1; abundance: many; d_gene: .; CDR3aa: CASSPGPLGYNEQFF; CDR3nt: TGTGCCAGCAGCCCCGGACCTTTGGGGTACAATGAGCAGTTCTTC
v_gene: TRBV5-4; j_gene: TRBJ2-2; abundance: many; d_gene: .; CDR3aa: CASSLEQQVGELFF; CDR3nt: TGTGCCAGCAGCTTGGAACAGCAGGTCGGGGAGCTGTTTTTT
v_gene: TRBV20-1; j_gene: TRBJ2-5; abundance: many; d_gene: TRBD2; CDR3aa: CSASPAGGQETQYF; CDR3nt: TGCAGTGCTAGCCCAGCGGGAGGTCAAGAGACCCAGTACTTC
v_gene: TRBV2; j_gene: TRBJ2-1; abundance: few; d_gene: .; CDR3aa: CASGHGYNEQFF; CDR3nt: TGTGCCAGCGGCCATGGATACAATGAGCAGTTCTTC